Sequencing of this T cell receptor beta chain was carried out in a study of OX40 agonist ivuxolimab in advanced cancers. For the study at large: Prior checkpoint blockade (anti-PD-1, anti-PD-L1 or anti-CTLA-4) was permitted; approximately 40% had it. Overall study results and limits: Antigen specificity remained undetermined for the expanded peripheral T cells. Averaging showed that CD8+ T cells had more expanded clones than CD4+ did.

The length of the CDR3 is 14 residues. V dropped 8 bases and J dropped 4 bases, with 17 bases sitting between them. Germline V gene data show CDR1 as SGHNT and CDR2 as YENEEA. Repertoires were generated with immunoSEQ multiplex PCR, while TCRdb's copy carries only in-frame clones and drops some. The sample carries 70,000 to 100,000 clones, 90% recorded once. Regarding this clone: Antigen: not known.

The TCR was taken from an adult with an advanced solid tumor such as melanoma, head and neck, liver or kidney cancer. This chain uses TRBV11-3 with TRBJ1-1, with D unclear. The material was CD4+ or CD8+ T cells sorted from blood, obtained in a trial of the OX40 agonist ivuxolimab. CDR3 residues: CASEGPPASTEAFF. CDR3 bases: TGTGCCAGCGAAGGGCCGCCAGCAAGCACTGAAGCTTTCTTT.